The rows below give T cell receptor beta chains drawn from one sample of a study of glioma-infiltrating T cells after dendritic cell vaccination. Clones were read by immunoSEQ multiplex PCR, and TCRdb kept only the in-frame ones, dropping some. The data hold over 90,000 clones, with 85% to 90% observed a single time. Specimen: blood, collected before dendritic cell vaccination. The receptors stem from a human donor with glioblastoma. Each CDR3 is given with its conserved first and last residue. The D gene is left open where the match is weak. Size values are once, few and many counts, or a class for expanded clones, and some rows have none.

j_gene,d_gene,v_gene,abundance,CDR3aa,CDR3nt
TRBJ1-6,.,TRBV28,few,CASRLGAGVHSPLHF,TGTGCCAGCAGATTGGGGGCAGGGGTACATTCACCCCTCCACTTT
TRBJ2-1,.,TRBV5-1,.,CASFPGEPLYNEQFF,TGCGCCAGCTTCCCGGGGGAGCCCCTCTACAATGAGCAGTTCTTC
TRBJ1-2,.,TRBV4-2,once,CASSQETGSNYGYTF,TGTGCCAGCAGCCAAGAAACAGGCTCTAACTATGGCTACACCTTC
TRBJ1-1,TRBD1,TRBV18,.,CASSRYSGTGVMFTEAFF,TGTGCCAGCTCACGCTATTCCGGGACAGGGGTTATGTTCACTGAAGCTTTCTTT
TRBJ1-1,TRBD1,TRBV19,.,CASSPRDRAAEAFF,TGTGCCAGTAGTCCTCGGGACAGGGCCGCTGAAGCTTTCTTT
TRBJ2-7,.,TRBV5-4,.,CASRADMESYEQYF,TGTGCCAGCAGGGCGGACATGGAGTCCTACGAGCAGTACTTC
TRBJ2-3,TRBD2,TRBV7-8,.,CASSLSGGTDTQYF,TGTGCCAGCAGCTTAAGCGGGGGGACAGATACGCAGTATTTT
TRBJ2-1,.,TRBV5-1,.,CASSFRGFPYNEQFF,TGCGCCAGCAGCTTCCGGGGATTTCCGTACAATGAGCAGTTCTTC
TRBJ1-5,TRBD1,TRBV2,.,CASSVVGQGNQPQHF,TGTGCCAGCAGTGTAGTCGGACAGGGGAATCAGCCCCAGCATTTT
TRBJ2-7,.,TRBV2,.,CASQPVLYEQYF,TGTGCCAGCCAACCAGTACTATACGAGCAGTACTTC
TRBJ2-1,.,TRBV5-4,.,CATRSGGGLYNEQFF,TGTGCCACTCGTAGCGGCGGGGGCTTATACAATGAGCAGTTCTTC
TRBJ1-4,.,TRBV10-2,.,CASSGDRQKATNEKLFF,TGCGCCAGCAGTGGGGATCGACAGAAAGCAACTAATGAAAAACTGTTTTTT
TRBJ1-1,.,TRBV6-1,.,CASSASKSTEAFF,TGTGCCAGCAGTGCCTCAAAGAGCACTGAAGCTTTCTTT
TRBJ2-1,.,TRBV11-2,.,CASSLDRSRGEQFF,TGTGCCAGCAGCTTAGATCGTTCGCGGGGTGAGCAGTTCTTC
TRBJ2-5,TRBD2,TRBV7-9,.,CASRGLAGLLQYF,TGTGCCAGCAGGGGACTAGCGGGACTGTTACAGTACTTC
TRBJ2-7,TRBD1,TRBV6-5,.,CASSGRDRVIGEQYF,TGTGCCAGCTCCGGCCGGGACAGGGTAATCGGGGAGCAGTACTTC
TRBJ2-1,TRBD1,TRBV9,.,CASSVYNRGEQFF,TGTGCCAGCAGCGTTTATAACAGGGGAGAACAGTTCTTC
TRBJ1-6,.,TRBV5-4,.,CASGPDSTTSPLHF,TGTGCCAGCGGCCCGGACAGCACGACTTCACCCCTCCACTTT
TRBJ1-2,.,TRBV7-2,.,CASSLVGEAASRGYTF,TGTGCCAGCAGCTTAGTAGGCGAGGCGGCCTCTCGCGGCTACACCTTC
TRBJ2-1,TRBD2,TRBV4-3,.,CASSRGLASSYNEQFF,TGCGCCAGCAGCCGGGGACTAGCCTCCTCCTACAATGAGCAGTTCTTC
TRBJ1-5,.,TRBV27,.,CASRPLGEAQPQHF,TGTGCCAGCAGGCCTTTGGGAGAGGCTCAGCCCCAGCATTTT
TRBJ2-7,TRBD1,TRBV5-4,few,CASSQAGQGDYEQYF,TGTGCCAGCAGCCAGGCGGGACAGGGCGACTACGAGCAGTACTTC
TRBJ1-1,.,TRBV11-2,.,CASSLLYGNTEAFF,TGTGCCAGCAGCCTTTTATACGGGAACACTGAAGCTTTCTTT
TRBJ1-2,TRBD1,TRBV5-1,.,CASSTDRDYGYTF,TGCGCCAGCAGCACCGACAGGGACTATGGCTACACCTTC
TRBJ1-4,.,TRBV5-4,.,CASSLGAGSTNEKLFF,TGTGCCAGCAGCTTGGGGGCAGGGTCAACTAATGAAAAACTGTTTTTT
TRBJ2-7,.,TRBV27,.,CASSRGGGQYF,TGTGCCAGCAGCCGAGGGGGGGGGCAGTACTTC
TRBJ2-7,TRBD2,TRBV4-3,.,CASSQVVAGETYEQYF,TGCGCCAGCAGCCAAGTGGTTGCGGGAGAGACCTACGAGCAGTACTTC
TRBJ2-7,TRBD1,TRBV5-1,.,CASSPWDRGHYEQYF,TGCGCCAGCAGCCCGTGGGACAGGGGCCACTACGAGCAGTACTTC
TRBJ2-7,.,TRBV5-4,.,CASSLGTASEQYF,TGTGCCAGCAGCTTGGGGACAGCCAGCGAGCAGTACTTC
TRBJ2-7,TRBD1,TRBV5-1,.,CASSLTPRTGWEQYF,TGCGCCAGCAGCTTGACTCCCCGGACAGGGTGGGAGCAGTACTTC
TRBJ2-5,TRBD1,TRBV6-1,.,CASSEALGTGKTETQYF,TGTGCCAGCAGTGAAGCTCTAGGGACAGGGAAGACGGAGACCCAGTACTTC
TRBJ2-3,TRBD1,TRBV4-1,.,CASSPTGGVTDTQYF,TGCGCCAGCAGCCCGACAGGGGGCGTCACAGATACGCAGTATTTT
TRBJ1-2,.,TRBV6-1,.,CASSDAQGRYGYTF,TGTGCCAGCAGTGACGCCCAGGGGCGGTATGGCTACACCTTC